This TCR beta chain emerged from a study of T cell responses to AZD1222 COVID-19 vaccine. General study results and limits: Donors were largely white British and mainly female; clonal diversity was possibly underestimated.

TCRdb's table, derived via immunoSEQ multiplex PCR, lists solely in-frame clones and lacks some. The top ten clones hold about 25% of a sample with tens of thousands of clones, 80% to 90% of them seen once. About this clone: No antigen is known for it.

The sample in question was peripheral blood, obtained on day 0 of AZD1222 vaccination. The sequence derives from an adult in good health.

CDR3 sequence reads: CASSPGITNTEAFF. The CDR3 nucleotides are TGTGCCAGCAGTCCCGGGATCACGAACACTGAAGCTTTCTTT. The chain uses TRBV28 and TRBJ1-1; no clear D. This CDR3 has 14 amino acids. The ends were cut back, 5 bases at V and 1 base at J, with 11 bases in the middle. Germline values: CDR1 MDHEN, CDR2 SYDVKM.